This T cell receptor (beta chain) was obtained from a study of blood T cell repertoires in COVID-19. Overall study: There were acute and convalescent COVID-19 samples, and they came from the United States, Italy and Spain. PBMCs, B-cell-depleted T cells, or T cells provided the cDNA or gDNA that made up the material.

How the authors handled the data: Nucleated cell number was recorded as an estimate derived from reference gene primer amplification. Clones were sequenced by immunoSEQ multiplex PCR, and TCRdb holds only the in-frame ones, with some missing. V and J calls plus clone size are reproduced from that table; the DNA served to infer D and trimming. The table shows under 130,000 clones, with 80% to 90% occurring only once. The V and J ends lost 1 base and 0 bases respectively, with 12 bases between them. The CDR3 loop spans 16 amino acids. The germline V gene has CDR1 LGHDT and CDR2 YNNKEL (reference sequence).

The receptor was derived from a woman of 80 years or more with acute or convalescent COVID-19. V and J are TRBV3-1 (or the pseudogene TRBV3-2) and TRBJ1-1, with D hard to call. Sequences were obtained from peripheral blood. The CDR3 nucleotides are TGTGCCAGCAGCCAAGCCGGCAGGTCGATGAACACTGAAGCTTTCTTT. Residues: CASSQAGRSMNTEAFF.